The clone carrying this TCR beta chain was seen only a few times. The antigen is not known. Repertoires were generated with immunoSEQ multiplex PCR, while TCRdb's copy carries only in-frame clones and drops some. The table records around 1,700 clones, around 80% of them present only once. The CDR3 covers 14 residues. V trimming: 6 bases; J trimming: 8 bases; junction bases outside the gene matches: 9. Germline V gives CDR1 WSHSY, CDR2 SAAADI. This entry is derived from a study of T cells in tumors after PD-1 blockade. For the study at large: Tumor samples yielded approximately 20-fold more depth than single-cell TCR sequencing. The study, taken as a whole, reports: Expanded exhausted CD8+ clones after therapy were mostly novel clonotypes.

The rearrangement uses TRBV10-2 and TRBJ1-2, with TRBD1 matching over 10 bases. This TCR was recovered from a human donor with basal cell carcinoma. Sample: tumor tissue, taken after anti-PD-1 treatment. CDR3 nucleotide sequence: TGCGCCAGCAGCCCAGGGACAGGGGTTGGAGGCTACACCTTC. Translation: CASSPGTGVGGYTF.